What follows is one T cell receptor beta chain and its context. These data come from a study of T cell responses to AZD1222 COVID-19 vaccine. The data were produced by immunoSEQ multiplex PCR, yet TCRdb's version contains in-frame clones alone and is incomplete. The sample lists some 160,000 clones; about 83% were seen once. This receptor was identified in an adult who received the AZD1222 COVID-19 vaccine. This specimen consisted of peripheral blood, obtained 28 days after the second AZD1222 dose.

The CDR3 protein is CASSTWTGNNQPQHF. CDR3 DNA sequence: TGTGCCAGCAGTACTTGGACAGGGAACAATCAGCCCCAGCATTTT. The V call is TRBV6-5, the J call TRBJ1-5, with 8 bases aligning to TRBD1. Germline CDR1 MNHEY, CDR2 SVGAGI. This CDR3 region has 15 residues. J lost 3 bases, V lost 5 bases, and 6 bases had no gene match.